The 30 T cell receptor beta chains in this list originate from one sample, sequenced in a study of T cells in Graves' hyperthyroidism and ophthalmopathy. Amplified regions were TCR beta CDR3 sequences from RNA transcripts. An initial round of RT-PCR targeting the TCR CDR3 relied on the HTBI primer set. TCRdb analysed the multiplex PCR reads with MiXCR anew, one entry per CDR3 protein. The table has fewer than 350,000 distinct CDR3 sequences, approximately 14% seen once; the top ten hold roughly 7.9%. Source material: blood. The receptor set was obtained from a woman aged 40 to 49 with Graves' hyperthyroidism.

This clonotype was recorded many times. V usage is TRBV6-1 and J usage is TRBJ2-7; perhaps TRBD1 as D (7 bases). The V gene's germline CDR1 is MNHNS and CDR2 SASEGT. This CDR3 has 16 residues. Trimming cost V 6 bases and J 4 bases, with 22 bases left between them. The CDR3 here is CASSRGQLRRAYEQYF. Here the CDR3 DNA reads TGTGCCAGCAGCCGGGGACAGCTCAGGAGGGCTTACGAGCAGTACTTC.

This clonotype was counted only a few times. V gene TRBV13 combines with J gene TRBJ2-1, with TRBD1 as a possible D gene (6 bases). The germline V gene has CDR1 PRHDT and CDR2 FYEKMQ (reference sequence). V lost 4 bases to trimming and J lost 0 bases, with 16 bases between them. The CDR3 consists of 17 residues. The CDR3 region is CASSSTSGESSYNEQFF. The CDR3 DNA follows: TGTGCCAGCAGCTCCACCTCAGGGGAGAGCTCCTACAATGAGCAGTTCTTC.

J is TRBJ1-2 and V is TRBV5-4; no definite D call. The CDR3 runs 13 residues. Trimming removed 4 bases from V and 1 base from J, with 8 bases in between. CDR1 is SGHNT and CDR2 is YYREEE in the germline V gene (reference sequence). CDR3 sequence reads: CASSAQNNYGYTF. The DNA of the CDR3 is TGTGCCAGCAGCGCTCAAAATAACTATGGCTACACCTTC. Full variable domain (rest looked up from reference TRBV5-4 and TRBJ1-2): ETGVTQSPTHLIKTRGQQVTLRCSSQSGHNTVSWYQQALGQGPQFIFQYYREEENGRGNFPPRFSGLQFPNYSSELNVNALELDDSALYLCASSAQNNYGYTFGSGTRLTVV.

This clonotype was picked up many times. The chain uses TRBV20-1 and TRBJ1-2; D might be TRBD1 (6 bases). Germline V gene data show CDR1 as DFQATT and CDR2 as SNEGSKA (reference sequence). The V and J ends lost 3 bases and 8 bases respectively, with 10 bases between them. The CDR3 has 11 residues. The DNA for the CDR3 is TGCAGTGCTAGGAGGGGGGAGGGCTACACCTTC. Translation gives CSARRGEGYTF.

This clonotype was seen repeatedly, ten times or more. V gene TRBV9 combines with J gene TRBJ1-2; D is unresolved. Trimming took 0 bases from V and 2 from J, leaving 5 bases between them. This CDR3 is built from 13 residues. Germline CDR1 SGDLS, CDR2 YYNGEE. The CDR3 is CASSVDRNYGYTF. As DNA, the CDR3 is TGTGCCAGCAGCGTAGACAGAAACTATGGCTACACCTTC.

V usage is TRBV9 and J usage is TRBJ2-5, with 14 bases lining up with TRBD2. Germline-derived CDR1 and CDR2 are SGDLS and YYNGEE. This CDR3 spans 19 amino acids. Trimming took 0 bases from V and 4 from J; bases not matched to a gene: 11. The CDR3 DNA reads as TGTGCCAGCAGCGTAGAGACTAGCGGGAGGGCCGGGATTGGAGAGACCCAGTACTTC. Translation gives CASSVETSGRAGIGETQYF.

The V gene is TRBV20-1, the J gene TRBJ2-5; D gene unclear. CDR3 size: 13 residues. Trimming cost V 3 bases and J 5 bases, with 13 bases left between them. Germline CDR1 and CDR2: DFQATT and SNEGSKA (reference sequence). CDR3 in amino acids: CSASHKLRETQYF. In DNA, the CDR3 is TGCAGTGCTAGCCATAAGTTGAGGGAGACCCAGTACTTC.

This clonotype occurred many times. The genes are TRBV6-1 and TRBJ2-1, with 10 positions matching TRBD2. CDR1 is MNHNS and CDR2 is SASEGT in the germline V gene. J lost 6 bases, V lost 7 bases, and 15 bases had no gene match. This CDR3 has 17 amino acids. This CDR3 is CASINTRTSGIFNEQFF. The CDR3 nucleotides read TGTGCCAGCATTAACACCCGTACTAGCGGGATCTTCAATGAGCAGTTCTTC.

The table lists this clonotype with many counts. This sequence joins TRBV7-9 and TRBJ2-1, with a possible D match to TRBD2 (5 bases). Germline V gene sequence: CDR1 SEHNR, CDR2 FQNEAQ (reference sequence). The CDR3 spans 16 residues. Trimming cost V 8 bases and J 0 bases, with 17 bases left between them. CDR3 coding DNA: TGTGCCAGCGCACGCCCAGCGGCCAACTCCTACAATGAGCAGTTCTTC. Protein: CASARPAANSYNEQFF.

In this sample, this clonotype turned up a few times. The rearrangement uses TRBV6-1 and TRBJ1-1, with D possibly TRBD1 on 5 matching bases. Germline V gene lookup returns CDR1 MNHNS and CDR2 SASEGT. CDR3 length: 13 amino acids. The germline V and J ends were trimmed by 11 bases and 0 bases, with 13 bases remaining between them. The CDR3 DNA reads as TGTGCCTGCTTTAGGGGAGTGAACACTGAAGCTTTCTTT. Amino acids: CACFRGVNTEAFF.

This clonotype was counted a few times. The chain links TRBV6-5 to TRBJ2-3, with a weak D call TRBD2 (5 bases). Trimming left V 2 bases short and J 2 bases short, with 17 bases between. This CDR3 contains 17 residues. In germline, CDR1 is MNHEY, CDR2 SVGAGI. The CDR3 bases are TGTGCCAGCAGTTACATCGGCGGGCGACCCTACACAGATACGCAGTATTTT. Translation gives CASSYIGGRPYTDTQYF.

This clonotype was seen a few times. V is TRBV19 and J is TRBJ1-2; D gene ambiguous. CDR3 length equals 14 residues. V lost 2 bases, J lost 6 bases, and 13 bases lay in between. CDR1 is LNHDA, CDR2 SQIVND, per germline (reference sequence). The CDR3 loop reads CASSIFTDQDGYTF. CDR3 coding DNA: TGTGCCAGTAGTATATTCACGGATCAAGATGGCTACACCTTC.

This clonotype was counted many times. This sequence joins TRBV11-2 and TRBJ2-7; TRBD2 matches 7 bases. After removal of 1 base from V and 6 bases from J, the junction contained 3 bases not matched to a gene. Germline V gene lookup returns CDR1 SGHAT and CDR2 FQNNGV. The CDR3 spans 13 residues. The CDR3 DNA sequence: TGTGCCAGCAGCTTAGCGGGAGGAATCGAGCAGTACTTC. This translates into CASSLAGGIEQYF.

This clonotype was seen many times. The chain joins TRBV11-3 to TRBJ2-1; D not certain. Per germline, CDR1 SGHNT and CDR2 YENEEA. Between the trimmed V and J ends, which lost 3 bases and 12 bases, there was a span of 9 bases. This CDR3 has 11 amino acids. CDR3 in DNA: TGTGCCAGCAGCTTTGGTTATACGCAGTTCTTC. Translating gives CASSFGYTQFF.

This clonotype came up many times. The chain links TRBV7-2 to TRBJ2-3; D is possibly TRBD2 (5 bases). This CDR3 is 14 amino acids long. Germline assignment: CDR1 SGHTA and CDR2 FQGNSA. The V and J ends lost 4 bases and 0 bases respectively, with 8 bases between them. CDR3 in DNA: TGTGCCAGCAGCTCCCGGACTAGCACAGATACGCAGTATTTT. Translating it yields CASSSRTSTDTQYF. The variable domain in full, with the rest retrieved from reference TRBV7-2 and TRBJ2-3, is GAGVSQSPSNKVTEKGKDVELRCDPISGHTALYWYRQSLGQGLEFLIYFQGNSAPDKSGLPSDRFSAERTGGSVSTLTIQRTQQEDSAVYLCASSSRTSTDTQYFGPGTRLTVL.

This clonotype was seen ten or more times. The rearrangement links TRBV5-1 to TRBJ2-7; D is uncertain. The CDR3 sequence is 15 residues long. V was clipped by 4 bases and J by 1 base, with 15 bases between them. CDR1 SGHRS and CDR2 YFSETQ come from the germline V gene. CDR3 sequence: CASSVAVQSSYEQYF. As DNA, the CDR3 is TGCGCCAGCAGCGTGGCGGTACAGAGTTCCTACGAGCAGTACTTC.

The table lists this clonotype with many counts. This CDR3 is CASSHLGTSGSTDTQYF. CDR3 in DNA: TGTGCCAGCAGTCACCTCGGGACTAGCGGTAGCACAGATACGCAGTATTTT. This chain joins TRBV6-1 and TRBJ2-3; TRBD2 agrees at 11 bases. The CDR3 spans 17 residues. CDR1 and CDR2 from the germline V gene are MNHNS and SASEGT. With 5 bases clipped from V and 0 bases from J, the junction kept 7 bases outside the gene matches.

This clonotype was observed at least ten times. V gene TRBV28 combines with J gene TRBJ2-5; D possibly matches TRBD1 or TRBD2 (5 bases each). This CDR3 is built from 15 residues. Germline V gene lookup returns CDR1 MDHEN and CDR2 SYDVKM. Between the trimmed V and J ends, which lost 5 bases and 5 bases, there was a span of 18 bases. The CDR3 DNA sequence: TGTGCCAGCAGTGGCCGGGACCCCCGTAGGGAGACCCAGTACTTC. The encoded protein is CASSGRDPRRETQYF. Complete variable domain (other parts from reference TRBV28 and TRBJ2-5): DVKVTQSSRYLVKRTGEKVFLECVQDMDHENMFWYRQDPGLGLRLIYFSYDVKMKEKGDIPEGYSVSREKKERFSLILESASTNQTSMYLCASSGRDPRRETQYFGPGTRLLVL.

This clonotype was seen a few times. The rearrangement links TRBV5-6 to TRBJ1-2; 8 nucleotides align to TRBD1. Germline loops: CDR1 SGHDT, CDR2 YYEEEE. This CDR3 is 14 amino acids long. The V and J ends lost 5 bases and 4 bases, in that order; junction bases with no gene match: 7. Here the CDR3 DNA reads TGTGCCAGCAGTTCCTGGGACAGGCCCTATGGCTACACCTTC. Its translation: CASSSWDRPYGYTF.

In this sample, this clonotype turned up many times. The chain's CDR3 is CSARQGTYEQYF. The CDR3 DNA sequence: TGCAGTGCTCGACAGGGGACCTACGAGCAGTACTTC. The chain carries TRBV20-1 and TRBJ2-7; 8 bases agree with TRBD1. Germline-derived CDR1 and CDR2 are DFQATT and SNEGSKA (reference sequence). This CDR3 is 12 amino acids long. V lost 5 bases to trimming and J lost 2 bases; unmatched junction nucleotides: 2.

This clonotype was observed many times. The CDR3 DNA reads as TGTGCCAGCAGTTTATCCGGACTAGCCAAAAACATTCAGTACTTC. Its translation: CASSLSGLAKNIQYF. V and J are TRBV28 and TRBJ2-4; D possibly corresponds to TRBD2 (5 bases). This CDR3 is built from 15 residues. The germline V gene has CDR1 MDHEN and CDR2 SYDVKM. Trimming cost V 1 base and J 0 bases, with 7 bases left between them.

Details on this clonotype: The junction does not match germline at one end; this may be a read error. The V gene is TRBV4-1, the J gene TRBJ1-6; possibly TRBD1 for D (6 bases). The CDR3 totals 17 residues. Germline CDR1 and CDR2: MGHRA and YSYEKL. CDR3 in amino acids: CASSHPGRAGDNSPLHF. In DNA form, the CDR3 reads TGTGCCAGCAGCCACCCCGGAAGGGCAGGGGATAATTCACCCCTCCACTTT.

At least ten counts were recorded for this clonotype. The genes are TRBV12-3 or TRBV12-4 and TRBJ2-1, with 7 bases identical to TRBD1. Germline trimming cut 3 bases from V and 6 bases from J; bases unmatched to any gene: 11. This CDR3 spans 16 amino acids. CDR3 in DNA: TGTGCCAGCAGTTTTCTCGCAGGGGGATCAATCAATGAGCAGTTCTTC. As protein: CASSFLAGGSINEQFF.

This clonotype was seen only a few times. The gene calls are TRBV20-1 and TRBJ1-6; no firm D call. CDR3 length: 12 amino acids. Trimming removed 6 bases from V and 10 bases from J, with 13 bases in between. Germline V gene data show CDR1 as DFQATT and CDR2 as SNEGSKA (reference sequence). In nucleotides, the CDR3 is TGCAGTGCCGAGTCTGGGAGGTCACCCCTCCACTTT. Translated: CSAESGRSPLHF.

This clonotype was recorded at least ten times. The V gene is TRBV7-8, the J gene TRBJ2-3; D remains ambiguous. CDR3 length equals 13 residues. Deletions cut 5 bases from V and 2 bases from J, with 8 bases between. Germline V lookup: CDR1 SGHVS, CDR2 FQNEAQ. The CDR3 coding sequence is TGTGCCAGCAGCGTCGAAATCACAGATACGCAGTATTTT. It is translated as CASSVEITDTQYF.

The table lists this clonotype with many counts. CDR3 nucleotides: TGCAGTGCTAGATCCCCTAGCGGGAGTGGCGAGCAGTACTTC. Translation: CSARSPSGSGEQYF. The J gene is TRBJ2-7, the V gene TRBV20-1; 10 positions agree with TRBD2. Looked up from germline, CDR1 is DFQATT and CDR2 is SNEGSKA (reference sequence). With V trimmed by 2 bases and J by 6 bases, 7 bases remained unmatched. The CDR3 loop spans 14 amino acids.

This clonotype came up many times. The CDR3 reads CASSSLLGGQFF. CDR3 nucleotides: TGTGCCAGCAGCTCCCTCCTCGGGGGACAGTTCTTC. The rearrangement uses TRBV11-2 and TRBJ2-1; tentative D call: TRBD2 (6 bases). The CDR3 spans 12 residues. V lost 4 bases to trimming and J lost 13 bases, with 14 bases between them. Germline CDR1 SGHAT, CDR2 FQNNGV. Using reference TRBV11-2 and TRBJ2-1 for the parts outside the CDR3, the full variable domain is EAGVAQSPRYKIIEKRQSVAFWCNPISGHATLYWYQQILGQGPKLLIQFQNNGVVDDSQLPKDRFSAERLKGVDSTLKIQPAKLEDSAVYLCASSSLLGGQFFGPGTRLTVL.

DNA for the CDR3: TGTGCCAGCAGCCAAGTTAGCGAGCAGTACTTC. It is translated as CASSQVSEQYF. This chain uses TRBV14 with TRBJ2-7; D is unresolved. CDR3 length equals 11 residues. Germline V gene lookup returns CDR1 SGHDN and CDR2 FVKESK. Trimming took off 1 base at V and 6 bases at J, with 4 bases between the two ends. The full variable domain, with the rest looked up from reference TRBV14 and TRBJ2-7, is EAGVTQFPSHSVIEKGQTVTLRCDPISGHDNLYWYRRVMGKEIKFLLHFVKESKQDESGMPNNRFLAERTGGTYSTLKVQPAELEDSGVYFCASSQVSEQYFGPGTRLTVT.

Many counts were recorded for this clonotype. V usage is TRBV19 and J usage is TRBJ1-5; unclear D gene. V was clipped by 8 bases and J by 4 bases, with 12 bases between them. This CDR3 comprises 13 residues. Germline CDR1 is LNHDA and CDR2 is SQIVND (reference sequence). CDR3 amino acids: CASAGDGNQPQHF. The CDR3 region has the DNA TGTGCCAGTGCCGGGGATGGGAATCAGCCCCAGCATTTT.

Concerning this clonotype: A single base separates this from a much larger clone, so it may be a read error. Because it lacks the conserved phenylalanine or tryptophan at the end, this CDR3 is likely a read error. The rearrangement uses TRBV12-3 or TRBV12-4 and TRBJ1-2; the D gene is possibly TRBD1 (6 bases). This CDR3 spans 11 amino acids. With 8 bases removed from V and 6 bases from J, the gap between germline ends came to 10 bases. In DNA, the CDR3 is TGTGCCAGCGAGGGGGGCGATGGCTACACCCTC. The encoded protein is CASEGGDGYTL.